Given below is one TCR beta chain in context. What it binds is not known. Germline V gives CDR1 ENHRY, CDR2 SYGVKD. The CDR3 is 15 amino acids. The V end lost 0 bases, the J end lost 6 bases, and 12 bases lay between the germline ends. Profiled with immunoSEQ multiplex PCR; TCRdb holds only in-frame clones, not every one. The table records tens of thousands of clones, approximately 93% of them present only once. The sample comes from a study of cytomegalovirus exposure and HLA in healthy donors. Study-level results: Confirmation in vitro established that three CMV-associated chains were specific for CMV antigens. Among TCR beta chains, those listed as cytomegalovirus-associated numbered about 160. Reportedly, diagnosis of cytomegalovirus status by the classifier showed high specificity and sensitivity.

The receptor's source is a woman younger than 45 in good health and CMV-seronegative. This chain connects TRBV10-3 to TRBJ1-5, with D perhaps matching TRBD1 (5 bases). The sample consisted of PBMCs. The CDR3 DNA is TGTGCCATCAGTGAGTCGGGGGGATCCGGTCAGCCCCAGCATTTT. Protein: CAISESGGSGQPQHF.